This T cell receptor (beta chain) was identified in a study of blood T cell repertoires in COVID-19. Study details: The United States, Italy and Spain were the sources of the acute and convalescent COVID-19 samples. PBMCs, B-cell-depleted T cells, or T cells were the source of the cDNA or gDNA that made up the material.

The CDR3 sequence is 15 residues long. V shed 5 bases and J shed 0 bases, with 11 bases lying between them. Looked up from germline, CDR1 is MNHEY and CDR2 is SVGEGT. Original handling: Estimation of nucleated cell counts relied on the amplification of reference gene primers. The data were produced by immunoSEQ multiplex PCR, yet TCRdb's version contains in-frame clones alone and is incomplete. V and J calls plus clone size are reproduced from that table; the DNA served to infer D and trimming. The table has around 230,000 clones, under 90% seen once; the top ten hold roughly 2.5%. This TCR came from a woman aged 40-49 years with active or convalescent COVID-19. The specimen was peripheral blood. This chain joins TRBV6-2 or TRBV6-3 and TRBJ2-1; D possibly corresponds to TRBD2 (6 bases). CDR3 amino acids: CASSDGGSSYNEQFF. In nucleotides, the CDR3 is TGTGCCAGCAGTGATGGGGGGAGCTCCTACAATGAGCAGTTCTTC.